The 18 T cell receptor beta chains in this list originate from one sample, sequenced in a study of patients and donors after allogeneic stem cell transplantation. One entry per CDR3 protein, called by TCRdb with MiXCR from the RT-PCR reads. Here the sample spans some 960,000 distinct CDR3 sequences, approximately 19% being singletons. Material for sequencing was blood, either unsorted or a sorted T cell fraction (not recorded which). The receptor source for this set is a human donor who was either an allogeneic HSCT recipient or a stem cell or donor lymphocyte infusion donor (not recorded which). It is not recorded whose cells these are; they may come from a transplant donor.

CDR3 nucleotides: TGTGCCAGCAGTTCTCCCCACCCGACTAGCGTATCCTACAATGAGCAGTTCTTC. Encoded protein: CASSSPHPTSVSYNEQFF. V gene TRBV12-3 or TRBV12-4 combines with J gene TRBJ2-1; 8 positions agree with TRBD2. J gave up 1 base and V 4 bases, and 12 bases lay outside the gene matches. The CDR3 has 18 residues.

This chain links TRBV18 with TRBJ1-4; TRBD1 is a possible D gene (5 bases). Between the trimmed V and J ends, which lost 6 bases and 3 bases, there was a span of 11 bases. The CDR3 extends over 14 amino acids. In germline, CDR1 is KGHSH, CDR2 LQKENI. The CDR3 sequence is CASSNPGPNEKLFF. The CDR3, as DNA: TGTGCCAGCTCCAACCCGGGGCCTAATGAAAAACTGTTTTTT.

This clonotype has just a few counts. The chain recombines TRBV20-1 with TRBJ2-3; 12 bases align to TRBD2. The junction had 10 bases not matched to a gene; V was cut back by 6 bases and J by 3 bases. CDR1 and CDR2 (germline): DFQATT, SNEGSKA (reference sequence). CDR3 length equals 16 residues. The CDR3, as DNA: TGCAGTGCCCTGAACCTCGGACTAGCGGGAACAGATACGCAGTATTTT. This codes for CSALNLGLAGTDTQYF.

The CDR3 region is CASSLGGSGHGNTDTQYF. CDR3 sequence (DNA): TGTGCCAGCAGCTTAGGGGGGTCGGGACATGGAAACACAGATACGCAGTATTTT. This chain joins TRBV7-6 and TRBJ2-3; D is perhaps TRBD1 (6 bases). With 1 base removed from V and 2 bases from J, the gap between germline ends came to 19 bases. The CDR3 consists of 18 residues. Germline V gene sequence: CDR1 SGHVS, CDR2 FNYEAQ.

The CDR3 DNA follows: TGTGCCAGCAGTTTACATAGCCTTTCCCAAGAGACCCAGTACTTC. Translating gives CASSLHSLSQETQYF. This sequence joins TRBV27 and TRBJ2-5, with D uncertain. The germline V gene has CDR1 MNHEY and CDR2 SMNVEV (reference sequence). The CDR3 spans 15 residues. Trimming shortened V by 2 bases and J by 1 base, and 11 bases separated the two germline ends.

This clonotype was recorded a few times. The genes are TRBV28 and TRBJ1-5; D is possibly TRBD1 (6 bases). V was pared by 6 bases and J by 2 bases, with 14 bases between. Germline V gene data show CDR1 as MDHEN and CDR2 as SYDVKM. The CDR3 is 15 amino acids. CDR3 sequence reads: CASSMAGGGNQPQHF. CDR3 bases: TGTGCCAGCAGCATGGCGGGGGGCGGCAATCAGCCCCAGCATTTT.

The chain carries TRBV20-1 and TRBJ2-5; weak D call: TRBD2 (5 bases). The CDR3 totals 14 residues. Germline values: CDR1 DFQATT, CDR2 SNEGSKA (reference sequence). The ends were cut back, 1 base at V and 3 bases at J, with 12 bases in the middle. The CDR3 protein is CSARAAGVEETQYF. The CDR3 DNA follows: TGCAGTGCTAGAGCCGCCGGGGTAGAAGAGACCCAGTACTTC.

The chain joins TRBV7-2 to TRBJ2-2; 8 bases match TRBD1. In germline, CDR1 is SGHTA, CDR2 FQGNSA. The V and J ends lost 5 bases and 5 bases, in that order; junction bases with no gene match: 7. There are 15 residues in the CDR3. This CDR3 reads CASSKQGAGTGELFF. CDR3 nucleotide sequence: TGTGCCAGCAGCAAGCAGGGGGCTGGGACCGGGGAGCTGTTTTTT.

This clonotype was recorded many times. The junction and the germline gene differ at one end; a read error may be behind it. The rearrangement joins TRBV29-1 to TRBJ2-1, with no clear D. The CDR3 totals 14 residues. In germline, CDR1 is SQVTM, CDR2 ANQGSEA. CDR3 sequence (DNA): TGCAGCGTTGAAACGCCGTTTTCCTCCAATGAGCAGTTCTTC. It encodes CSVETPFSSNEQFF.

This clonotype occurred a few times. The CDR3, as DNA: TGTGCCAGCAGCGGCCGGGACAGGGCGGGAACTGAAGCTTTCTTT. It codes for CASSGRDRAGTEAFF. This chain uses TRBV13 with TRBJ1-1; TRBD1 matches 9 bases. Per germline, CDR1 PRHDT and CDR2 FYEKMQ (reference sequence). This CDR3 region has 15 residues. V lost 5 bases to trimming and J lost 5 bases; unmatched junction nucleotides: 9.

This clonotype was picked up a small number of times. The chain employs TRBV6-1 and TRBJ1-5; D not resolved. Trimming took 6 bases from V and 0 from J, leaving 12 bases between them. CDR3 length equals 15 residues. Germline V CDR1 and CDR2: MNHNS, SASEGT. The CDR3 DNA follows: TGTGCCAGCAGACCCCCCGGAGGTAGCAATCAGCCCCAGCATTTT. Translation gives CASRPPGGSNQPQHF.

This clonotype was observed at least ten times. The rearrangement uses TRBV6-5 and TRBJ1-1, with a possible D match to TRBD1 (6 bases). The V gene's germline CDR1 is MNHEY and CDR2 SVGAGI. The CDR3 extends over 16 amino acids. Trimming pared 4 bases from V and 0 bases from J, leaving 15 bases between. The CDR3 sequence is CASSSHRDIMNTEAFF. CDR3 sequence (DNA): TGTGCCAGCAGTTCTCATAGGGACATTATGAACACTGAAGCTTTCTTT.

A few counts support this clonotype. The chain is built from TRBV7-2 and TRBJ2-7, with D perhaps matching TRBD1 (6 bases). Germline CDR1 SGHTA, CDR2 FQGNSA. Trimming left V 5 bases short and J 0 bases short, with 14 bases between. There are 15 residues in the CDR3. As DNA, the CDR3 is TGTGCCAGCAGCACAGGGCTAGGGAGCTCCTACGAGCAGTACTTC. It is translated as CASSTGLGSSYEQYF.

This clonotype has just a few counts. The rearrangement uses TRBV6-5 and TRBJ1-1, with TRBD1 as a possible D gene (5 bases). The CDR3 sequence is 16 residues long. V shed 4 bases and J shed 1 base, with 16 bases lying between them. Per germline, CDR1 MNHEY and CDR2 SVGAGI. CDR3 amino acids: CASSFRPGLGNTEAFF. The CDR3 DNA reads TGTGCCAGCAGTTTTCGGCCAGGGCTAGGGAACACTGAAGCTTTCTTT.

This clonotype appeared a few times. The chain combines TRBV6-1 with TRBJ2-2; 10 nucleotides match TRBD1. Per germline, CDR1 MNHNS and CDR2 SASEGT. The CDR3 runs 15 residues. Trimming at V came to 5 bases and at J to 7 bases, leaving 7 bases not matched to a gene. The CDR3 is CASSRGDRGGGELFF. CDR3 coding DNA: TGTGCCAGCAGTCGTGGGGACAGGGGCGGCGGGGAGCTGTTTTTT.

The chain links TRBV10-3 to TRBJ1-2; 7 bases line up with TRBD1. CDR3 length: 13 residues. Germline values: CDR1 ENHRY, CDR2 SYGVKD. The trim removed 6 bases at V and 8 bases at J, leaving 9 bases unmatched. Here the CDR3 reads CAIRDRPGRGYTF. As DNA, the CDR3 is TGTGCCATCAGGGACAGGCCCGGGAGGGGCTACACCTTC.

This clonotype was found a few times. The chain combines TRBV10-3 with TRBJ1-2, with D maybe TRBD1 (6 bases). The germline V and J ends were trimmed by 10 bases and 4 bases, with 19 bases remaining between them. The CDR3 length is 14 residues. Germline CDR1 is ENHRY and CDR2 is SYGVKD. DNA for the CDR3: TGTGCCACCGGGAACAGGGACCAATCCTATGGCTACACCTTC. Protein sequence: CATGNRDQSYGYTF.

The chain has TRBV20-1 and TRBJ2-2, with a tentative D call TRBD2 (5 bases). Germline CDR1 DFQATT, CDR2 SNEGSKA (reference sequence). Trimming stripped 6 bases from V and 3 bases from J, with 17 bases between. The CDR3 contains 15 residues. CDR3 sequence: CSAIPRGLDTGELFF. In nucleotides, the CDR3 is TGCAGTGCCATCCCTCGGGGTTTGGACACCGGGGAGCTGTTTTTT.